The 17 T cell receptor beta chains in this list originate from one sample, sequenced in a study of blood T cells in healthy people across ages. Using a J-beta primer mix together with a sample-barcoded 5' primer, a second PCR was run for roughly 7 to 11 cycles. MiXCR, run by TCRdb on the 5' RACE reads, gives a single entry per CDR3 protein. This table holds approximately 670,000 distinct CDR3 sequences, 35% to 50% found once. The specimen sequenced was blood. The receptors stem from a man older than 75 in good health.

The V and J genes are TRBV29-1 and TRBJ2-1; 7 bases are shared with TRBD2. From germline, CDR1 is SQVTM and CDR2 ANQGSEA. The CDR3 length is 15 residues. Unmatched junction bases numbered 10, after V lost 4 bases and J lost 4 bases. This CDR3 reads CSVAAGVAAYNEQFF. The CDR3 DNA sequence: TGCAGCGTTGCGGCGGGAGTAGCGGCTTACAATGAGCAGTTCTTC.

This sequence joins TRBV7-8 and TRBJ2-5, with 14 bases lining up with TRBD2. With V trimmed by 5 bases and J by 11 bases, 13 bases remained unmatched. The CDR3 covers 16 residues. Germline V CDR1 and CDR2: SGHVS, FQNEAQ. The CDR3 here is CASSRVTSGRATEQYF. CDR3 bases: TGTGCCAGCAGCCGCGTGACTAGCGGGAGGGCCACTGAGCAGTACTTC. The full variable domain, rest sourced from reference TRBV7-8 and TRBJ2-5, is GAGVSQSPRYKVAKRGQDVALRCDPISGHVSLFWYQQALGQGPEFLTYFQNEAQLDKSGLPSDRFFAERPEGSVSTLKIQRTQQEDSAVYLCASSRVTSGRATEQYFGPGTRLLVL.

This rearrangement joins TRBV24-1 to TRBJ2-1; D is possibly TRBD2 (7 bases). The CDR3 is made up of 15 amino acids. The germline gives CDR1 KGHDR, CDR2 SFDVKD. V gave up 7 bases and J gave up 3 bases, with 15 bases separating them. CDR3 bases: TGTGCCACCAGCCTCGGGGGGCGGAACTACAATGAGCAGTTCTTC. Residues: CATSLGGRNYNEQFF.

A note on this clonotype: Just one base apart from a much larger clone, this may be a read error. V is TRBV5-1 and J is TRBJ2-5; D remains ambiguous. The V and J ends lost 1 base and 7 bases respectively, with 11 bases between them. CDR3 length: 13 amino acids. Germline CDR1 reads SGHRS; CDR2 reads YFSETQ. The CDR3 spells CASSLRVEGTQYF. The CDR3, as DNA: TGCGCCAGCAGCTTGAGGGTAGAAGGGACCCAGTACTTC.

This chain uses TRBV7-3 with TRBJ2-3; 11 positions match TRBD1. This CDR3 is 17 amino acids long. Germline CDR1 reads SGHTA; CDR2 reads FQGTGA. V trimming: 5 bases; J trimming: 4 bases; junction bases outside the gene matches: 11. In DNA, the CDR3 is TGTGCCAGCAGCCCACTAGGACAGGGGGCTCGCGCAGATACGCAGTATTTT. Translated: CASSPLGQGARADTQYF.

CDR3 in DNA: TGTGCCAGCAGGTACACCAGGGACGGTCCCTACGAGCAGTACTTC. Translated, it gives CASRYTRDGPYEQYF. The J gene is TRBJ2-7, the V gene TRBV6-1; D possibly uses TRBD1 or TRBD2 (5 bases each). With 6 bases removed from V and 2 bases from J, the gap between germline ends came to 17 bases. CDR1 is MNHNS and CDR2 is SASEGT in the germline V gene. This CDR3 has 15 amino acids.

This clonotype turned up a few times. The CDR3 loop reads CASSLQPSQETQYF. CDR3 nucleotides: TGTGCCAGCAGCCTCCAGCCCTCTCAAGAGACCCAGTACTTC. The rearrangement links TRBV3-1 to TRBJ2-5; D remains ambiguous. This CDR3 contains 14 residues. The V gene's germline CDR1 is LGHDT and CDR2 YNNKEL (reference sequence). V dropped 4 bases and J dropped 2 bases, with 11 bases sitting between them.

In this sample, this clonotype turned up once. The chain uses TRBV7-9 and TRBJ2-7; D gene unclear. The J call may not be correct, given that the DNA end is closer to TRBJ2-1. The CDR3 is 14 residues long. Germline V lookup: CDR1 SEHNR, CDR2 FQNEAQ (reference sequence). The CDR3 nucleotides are TGTGCCAGCAGCTCCACTCCGACACGGAATGAGCAGTTCTTC. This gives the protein CASSSTPTRNEQFF.

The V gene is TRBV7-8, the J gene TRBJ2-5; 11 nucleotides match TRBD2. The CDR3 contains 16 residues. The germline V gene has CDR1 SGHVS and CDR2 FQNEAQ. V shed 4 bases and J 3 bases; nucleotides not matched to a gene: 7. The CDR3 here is CASSSASGGLEETQYF. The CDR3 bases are TGTGCCAGCAGCTCAGCTAGCGGGGGGCTAGAAGAGACCCAGTACTTC.

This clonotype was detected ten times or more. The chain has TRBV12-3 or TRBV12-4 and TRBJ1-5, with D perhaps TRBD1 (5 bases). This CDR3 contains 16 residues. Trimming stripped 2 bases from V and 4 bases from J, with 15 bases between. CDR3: CASSLIFGEGNQPQHF. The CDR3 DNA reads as TGTGCCAGCAGTTTAATATTCGGGGAGGGGAATCAGCCCCAGCATTTT.

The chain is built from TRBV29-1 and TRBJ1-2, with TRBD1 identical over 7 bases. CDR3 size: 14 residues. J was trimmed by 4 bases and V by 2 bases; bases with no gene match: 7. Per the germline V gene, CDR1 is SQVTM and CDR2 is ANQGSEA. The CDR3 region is CSVEKGAEIYGYTF. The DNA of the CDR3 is TGCAGCGTTGAAAAGGGGGCAGAAATCTATGGCTACACCTTC.

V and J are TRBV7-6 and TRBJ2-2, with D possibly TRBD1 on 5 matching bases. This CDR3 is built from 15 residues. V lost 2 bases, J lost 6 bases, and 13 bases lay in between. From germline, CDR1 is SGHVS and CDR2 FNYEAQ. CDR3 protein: CASSLKGELSGELFF. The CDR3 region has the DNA TGTGCCAGCAGCTTAAAAGGGGAATTATCCGGGGAGCTGTTTTTT.

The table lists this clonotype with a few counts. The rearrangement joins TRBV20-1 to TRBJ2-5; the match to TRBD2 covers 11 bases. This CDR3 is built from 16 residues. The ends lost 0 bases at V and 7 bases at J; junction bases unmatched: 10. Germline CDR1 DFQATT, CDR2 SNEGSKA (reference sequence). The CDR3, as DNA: TGCAGTGCTAGAGATCCGACTAGCGGGGACCCGAGGACCCAGTACTTC. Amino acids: CSARDPTSGDPRTQYF.

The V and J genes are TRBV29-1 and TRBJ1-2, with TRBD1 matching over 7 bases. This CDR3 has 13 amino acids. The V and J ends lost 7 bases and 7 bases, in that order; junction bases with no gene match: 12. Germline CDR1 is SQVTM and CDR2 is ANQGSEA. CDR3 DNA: TGCAGCGGAACAAATGACAGGGTGGTTGGCTACACCTTC. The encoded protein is CSGTNDRVVGYTF.

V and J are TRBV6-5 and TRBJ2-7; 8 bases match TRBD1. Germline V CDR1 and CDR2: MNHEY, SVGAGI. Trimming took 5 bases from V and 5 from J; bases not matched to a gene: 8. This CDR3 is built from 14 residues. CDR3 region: CASSTRQGYDEQYF. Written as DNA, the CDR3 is TGTGCCAGCAGTACCCGACAGGGGTACGACGAGCAGTACTTC.

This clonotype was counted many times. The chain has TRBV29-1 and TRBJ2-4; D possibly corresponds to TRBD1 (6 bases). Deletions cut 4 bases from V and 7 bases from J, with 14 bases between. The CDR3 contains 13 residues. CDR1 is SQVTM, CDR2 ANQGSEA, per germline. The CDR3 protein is CSVVGRGLNIQYF. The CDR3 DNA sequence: TGCAGCGTTGTGGGCAGGGGTCTGAACATTCAGTACTTC.

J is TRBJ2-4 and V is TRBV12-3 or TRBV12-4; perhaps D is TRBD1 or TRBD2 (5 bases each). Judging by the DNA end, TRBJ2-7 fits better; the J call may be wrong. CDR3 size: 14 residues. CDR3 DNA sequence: TGTGCCAGCAGTTTACCGGGACCCTCCTACGAGCAGTACTTC. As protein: CASSLPGPSYEQYF.